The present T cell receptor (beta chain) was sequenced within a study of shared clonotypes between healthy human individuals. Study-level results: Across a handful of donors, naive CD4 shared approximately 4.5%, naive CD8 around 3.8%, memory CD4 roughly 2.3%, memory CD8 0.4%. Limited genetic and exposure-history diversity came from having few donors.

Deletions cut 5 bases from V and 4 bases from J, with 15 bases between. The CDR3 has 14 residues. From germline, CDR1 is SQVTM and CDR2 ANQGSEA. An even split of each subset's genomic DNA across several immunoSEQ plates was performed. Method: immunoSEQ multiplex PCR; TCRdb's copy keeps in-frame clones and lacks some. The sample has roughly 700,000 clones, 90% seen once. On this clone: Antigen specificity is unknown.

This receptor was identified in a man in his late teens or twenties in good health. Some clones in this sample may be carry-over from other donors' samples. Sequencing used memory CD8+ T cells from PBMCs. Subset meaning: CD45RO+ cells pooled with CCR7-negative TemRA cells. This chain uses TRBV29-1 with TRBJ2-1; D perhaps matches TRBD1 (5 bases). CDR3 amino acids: CSVIGPTAYNEQFF. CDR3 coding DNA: TGCAGCGTTATAGGACCGACAGCATACAATGAGCAGTTCTTC.